One TCR beta chain is described in this entry. As yet, its antigen is unknown. The data derive from a study of T-cell memory formation after mild COVID-19. Study results and limitations: Clones that contracted clustered mainly in CM and EM if CD4+ and in EMRA if CD8+. There was a balanced CD4/CD8 profile in clones contracting day 15 to 85, and later expanders leaned CD4+. Memory from before infection featured some responding clones, which suggests cross-reactive memory joined.

From 5'RACE with constant-segment primers came TCR alpha and TCR beta cDNA libraries that carried sample barcodes and UMIs. TCRdb called the 5' RACE reads again in MiXCR, with one record for every CDR3 protein. The sample holds almost 350,000 distinct CDR3 sequences; more than 20% are singletons and the top ten take roughly 23%. Trimming took 4 bases from V and 2 from J; bases not matched to a gene: 7. This CDR3 contains 15 residues. CDR1 and CDR2 (germline): SGHRS, YFSETQ. The source material was PBMCs or a T cell subset sorted from them (not recorded which). The receptor comes from a man aged 18-30 years who had mild COVID-19 (a few samples of this study predate the infection). Cell type and time point are not known. V gene TRBV5-1 combines with J gene TRBJ2-3, with 7 bases fitting TRBD2. The CDR3 coding sequence is TGCGCCAGCAGCCGCGAAAGCGGGGACACAGATACGCAGTATTTT. Translating it yields CASSRESGDTDTQYF.